The clone carrying this TCR beta chain showed up just once. Its antigen is unknown. Per germline, CDR1 LNHDA and CDR2 SQIVND (reference sequence). The CDR3 covers 13 residues. Between the trimmed V and J ends, which lost 5 bases and 6 bases, there was a span of 13 bases. Exposure to brentuximab vedotin varied, and each patient had relapsed following autologous stem cell transplantation. These data are taken from a study of PD-1 blockade in classical Hodgkin lymphoma. The protocol was immunoSEQ multiplex PCR, while the TCRdb copy is restricted to in-frame clones and leaves out a portion. The sample includes 11,000 to 15,000 clones, 82% of them seen just once. Regarding the study as a whole: Exclusion was the outcome for patients who began nivolumab under 1 year after ASCT.

The sample was peripheral blood mononuclear cells (PBMCs), taken at baseline. The rearrangement joins TRBV19 to TRBJ2-5, with D unresolved. The TCR was taken from a human donor with classical Hodgkin lymphoma. In DNA, the CDR3 is TGTGCCAGTAGTCTGGCAGAACGGCAGACCCAGTACTTC. Its translation is CASSLAERQTQYF.